The 18 T cell receptor beta chains below come from one sample, sequenced in a study of regulatory T cells in long-lasting Graves disease. Library construction for TCR beta used iRepertoire HTBI primers and Arm-PCR of CDR3 regions. Each CDR3 protein is one row after TCRdb ran MiXCR on the multiplex PCR reads. The table shows about 450,000 distinct CDR3 sequences, with 14% occurring only once. Time point: newly diagnosed GD, antithyroid drugs for less than 3 months. PBMCs provided the RNA from which the TCR library was made. These same records also appear under a second study, on T cells in Graves' hyperthyroidism and ophthalmopathy.

The sample was peripheral blood mononuclear cells (PBMCs), taken at new diagnosis, from a patient treated with antithyroid drugs. The receptors were sampled from a woman aged 45-65 years with Graves disease.

Notes on this clonotype: This may come from a read error, since a much larger clone is one base off. This chain uses TRBV5-1 with TRBJ2-3, with 9 bases that match TRBD1. Germline V CDR1 and CDR2: SGHRS, YFSETQ. This CDR3 is built from 15 residues. The V and J ends lost 7 bases and 3 bases, in that order; junction bases with no gene match: 9. This CDR3 reads CASGLQGALTDTQYF. CDR3 sequence (DNA): TGCGCCAGCGGCCTACAGGGGGCTTTGACAGATACGCAGTATTTT.

Turning to this clonotype: Given a much more abundant clone one base away, this may be a read error. The chain is built from TRBV12-3 or TRBV12-4 and TRBJ2-1, with 8 positions matching TRBD1. V was clipped by 6 bases and J by 10 bases; unmatched bases: 14. The CDR3 is 15 amino acids. CDR3 in DNA: TGTGCCAGCAGCTCATCCGGGACAGGACTCTACGAGCAGTTCTTC. Translation: CASSSSGTGLYEQFF.

As for this clonotype: An end of the junction does not agree with germline; a read error may underlie this. This chain uses TRBV6-4 with TRBJ2-3; either TRBD1 or TRBD2 may supply D (5 bases each). This CDR3 contains 14 residues. Germline CDR1 reads MRHNA; CDR2 reads SNTAGT. CDR3 residues: CASTGLGVEGTRYF. The CDR3 coding sequence is TGTGCCAGCACGGGCCTAGGGGTTGAGGGGACGCGGTATTTT.

This clonotype was detected only a few times. The chain links TRBV5-5 to TRBJ2-7; no reliable D call. In germline, CDR1 is SGHKS, CDR2 YYEKEE (reference sequence). This CDR3 spans 13 amino acids. Trimming removed 0 bases at V and 4 bases at J, with 8 bases between. CDR3 sequence reads: CASSLGHLYEQYF. In DNA form, the CDR3 reads TGTGCCAGCAGCTTGGGGCATTTGTACGAGCAGTACTTC.

At least ten counts were recorded for this clonotype. The rearrangement joins TRBV5-1 to TRBJ2-7; 8 bases are shared with TRBD2. V lost 3 bases to trimming and J lost 3 bases; unmatched junction nucleotides: 5. Per germline, CDR1 SGHRS and CDR2 YFSETQ. This CDR3 is 14 amino acids long. CDR3 sequence: CASSSGREGYEQYF. In DNA form, the CDR3 reads TGCGCCAGCAGCTCTGGACGGGAGGGCTACGAGCAGTACTTC.

This clonotype came up many times. V and J are TRBV27 and TRBJ1-5; D is unclear. Trimming pared 2 bases from V and 5 bases from J, leaving 10 bases between. Germline assignment: CDR1 MNHEY and CDR2 SMNVEV (reference sequence). The CDR3 consists of 14 residues. The CDR3, as DNA: TGTGCCAGCAGTTTAAGAAGGTGGGATCAGCCCCAGCATTTT. This sequence encodes CASSLRRWDQPQHF.

This chain connects TRBV28 to TRBJ1-5; unclear D gene. The CDR3 is made up of 18 amino acids. Trimming removed 1 base from V and 2 bases from J, with 18 bases in between. CDR1 and CDR2 from the germline V gene are MDHEN and SYDVKM. The CDR3 protein is CASSLSEGLDGGNQPQHF. The DNA of the CDR3 is TGTGCCAGCAGTTTATCTGAGGGTCTTGACGGAGGCAATCAGCCCCAGCATTTT.

This clonotype came up a few times. The genes are TRBV30 and TRBJ2-7, with D hard to call. The CDR3 is 11 residues long. Germline V gives CDR1 GTSNPN, CDR2 SVGIG (reference sequence). Deletions cut 3 bases from V and 7 bases from J, with 10 bases between. The CDR3 DNA is TGTGCCTGGAGAATCGGAAGGGAGCAGTACTTC. This codes for CAWRIGREQYF.

This clonotype was counted many times. The chain is built from TRBV7-7 and TRBJ2-5; unclear D gene. V was cut by 0 bases and J by 2 bases, with 7 bases left in between. The CDR3 consists of 14 residues. In germline, CDR1 is SSHAT, CDR2 FNYEAQ (reference sequence). The CDR3 region has the DNA TGTGCCAGCAGCTTAGCTTCAACTCAAGAGACCCAGTACTTC. It codes for CASSLASTQETQYF.

In its sample, this clonotype was seen a few times. J is TRBJ2-5 and V is TRBV6-2 or TRBV6-3; D may match TRBD1 or TRBD2 (5 bases each). Germline assignment: CDR1 MNHEY and CDR2 SVGEGT. This CDR3 is built from 13 residues. The V and J ends lost 7 bases and 1 base respectively, with 10 bases between them. CDR3 in amino acids: CASMWGFQETQYF. For the CDR3, the DNA is TGTGCCAGCATGTGGGGGTTCCAAGAGACCCAGTACTTC.

J is TRBJ2-7 and V is TRBV18; D gene ambiguous. This CDR3 is 13 amino acids long. Per the germline V gene, CDR1 is KGHSH and CDR2 is LQKENI. Trimming took off 1 base at V and 3 bases at J, with 7 bases between the two ends. The CDR3 DNA is TGTGCCAGCTCACCACTTGAGAACTACGAGCAGTACTTC. This gives the protein CASSPLENYEQYF.

The sample holds a few counts of this clonotype. The rearrangement joins TRBV5-1 to TRBJ2-4; TRBD2 agrees at 14 bases. The germline CDR1 and CDR2 sequences are SGHRS and YFSETQ. V lost 0 bases and J lost 1; bases outside the gene matches: 12. The CDR3 spans 21 residues. In nucleotides, the CDR3 is TGCGCCAGCAGCTTGGCCACGGGACTAGCGGGAGCCAGGCTCGCCAAAAACATTCAGTACTTC. Translation gives CASSLATGLAGARLAKNIQYF.

This rearrangement joins TRBV19 to TRBJ2-2; possibly TRBD2 for D (5 bases). Germline values: CDR1 LNHDA, CDR2 SQIVND (reference sequence). Trimming shortened V by 3 bases and J by 4 bases, and 12 bases separated the two germline ends. The CDR3 is made up of 15 amino acids. The CDR3 sequence is CASSISRVFTGELFF. DNA of the CDR3: TGTGCCAGTAGTATTTCGCGGGTTTTCACCGGGGAGCTGTTTTTT.

This clonotype was observed a handful of times. This chain joins TRBV18 and TRBJ2-1, with 9 bases aligning to TRBD2. The V gene end was trimmed by 3 bases and the J gene end by 6 bases; junction bases not matched to a gene: 12. Germline loops: CDR1 KGHSH, CDR2 LQKENI. The CDR3 is 17 amino acids. CDR3 bases: TGTGCCAGCTCACCCCCCGGTTTAGCGGGAGAAATCAATGAGCAGTTCTTC. Protein: CASSPPGLAGEINEQFF. Filled out from reference TRBV18 and TRBJ2-1, the complete variable domain reads NAGVMQNPRHLVRRRGQEARLRCSPMKGHSHVYWYRQLPEEGLKFMVYLQKENIIDESGMPKERFSAEFPKEGPSILRIQQVVRGDSAAYFCASSPPGLAGEINEQFFGPGTRLTVL.

This clonotype came up many times. The J gene is TRBJ2-7, the V gene TRBV6-1; 7 nucleotides agree with TRBD2. V shed 3 bases, J shed 3 bases, and the junction held 8 bases outside the gene matches. The CDR3 extends over 15 amino acids. Germline V CDR1 and CDR2: MNHNS, SASEGT. CDR3 sequence (DNA): TGTGCCAGCAGTGATCGGGAGGCCCTAAGCTACGAGCAGTACTTC. It encodes CASSDREALSYEQYF.

The chain joins TRBV7-2 to TRBJ2-2; 7 bases line up with TRBD1. Germline V gene lookup returns CDR1 SGHTA and CDR2 FQGNSA. J lost 6 bases, V lost 6 bases, and 13 bases had no gene match. The CDR3 has 16 amino acids. CDR3 DNA: TGTGCCAGCAGTTTGACCGGGACAGCTGGTCCCGGGGAGCTGTTTTTT. Residues: CASSLTGTAGPGELFF.

This clonotype occurred many times. The V call is TRBV13, the J call TRBJ2-7; no clear D gene. This CDR3 contains 12 residues. The V end lost 2 bases, the J end lost 5 bases, and 7 bases lay between the germline ends. Per germline, CDR1 PRHDT and CDR2 FYEKMQ (reference sequence). CDR3 nucleotides: TGTGCCAGCAGCTTAATGTTAAACGAGCAGTACTTC. Its protein is CASSLMLNEQYF.

This clonotype was recorded a few times. The V gene is TRBV5-1, the J gene TRBJ2-2; 7 bases line up with TRBD1. J gave up 8 bases and V 6 bases, and 16 bases lay outside the gene matches. The CDR3 extends over 16 amino acids. Germline V CDR1 and CDR2: SGHRS, YFSETQ. CDR3 coding DNA: TGCGCCAGCACTCCTACTGGGACAGTTCGATCGGGGGAGCTGTTTTTT. Protein product: CASTPTGTVRSGELFF.